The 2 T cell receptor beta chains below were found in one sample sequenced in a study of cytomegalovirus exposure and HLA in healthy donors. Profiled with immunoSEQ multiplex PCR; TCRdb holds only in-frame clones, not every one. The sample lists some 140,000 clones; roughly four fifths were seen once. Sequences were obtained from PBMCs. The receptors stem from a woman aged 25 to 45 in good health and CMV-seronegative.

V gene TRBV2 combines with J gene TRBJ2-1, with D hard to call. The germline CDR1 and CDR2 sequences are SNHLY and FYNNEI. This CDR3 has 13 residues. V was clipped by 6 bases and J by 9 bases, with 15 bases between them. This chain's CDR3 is CASSMLVSGEQFF. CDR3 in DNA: TGTGCCAGCAGCATGCTAGTATCGGGTGAGCAGTTCTTC.

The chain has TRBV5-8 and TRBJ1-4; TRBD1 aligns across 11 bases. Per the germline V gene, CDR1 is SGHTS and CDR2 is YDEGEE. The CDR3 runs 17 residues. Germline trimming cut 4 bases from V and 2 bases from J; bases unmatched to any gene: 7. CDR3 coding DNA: TGTGCCAGCAGCCGAGGACAGGGGGCGCCGACTAATGAAAAACTGTTTTTT. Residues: CASSRGQGAPTNEKLFF. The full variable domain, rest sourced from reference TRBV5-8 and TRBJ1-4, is EAGVTQSPTHLIKTRGQQATLRCSPISGHTSVYWYQQALGLGLQFLLWYDEGEERNRGNFPPRFSGRQFPNYSSELNVNALELEDSALYLCASSRGQGAPTNEKLFFGSGTQLSVL.